This TCR beta chain is from a study of blood T cells in healthy people across ages. The CDR3 spans 15 residues. A second 7 to 11 cycle PCR used barcoded and J-beta primers. TCRdb recomputed calls from the 5' RACE reads with MiXCR, one row per CDR3 protein. The sample shows about 1.8 million distinct CDR3 sequences, around half of them seen only once. The TCR sequence derives from a woman between 40 and 55 years old in good health. The chain links TRBV12-3 or TRBV12-4 to TRBJ2-7, with TRBD1 identical over 7 bases. The DNA end favors TRBJ2-5, so the J call may be wrong. The sample was blood. CDR3 nucleotides: TGTGCCAGCAGTTTATTAGGGGGCGATGGGGAGACCCAGTACTTC. Protein product: CASSLLGGDGETQYF.